Here is one TCR beta chain with its context. TCRdb keeps only in-frame clones here, not all; method: immunoSEQ multiplex PCR. Here the sample spans under 20,000 clones, approximately 76% being singletons. The source of the sample is a study of OX40 agonist ivuxolimab in advanced cancers. The CDR3 is made up of 16 amino acids. Germline lookup yields CDR1 SGHDT and CDR2 YYEEEE. V lost 6 bases and J lost 0, with 17 bases in between. The sequencing used CD4+ or CD8+ T cells sorted from blood, collected in a trial of the OX40 agonist ivuxolimab. The chain recombines TRBV5-6 with TRBJ2-3, with D unclear. This TCR derives from an adult with an advanced solid tumor such as melanoma, head and neck, liver or kidney cancer. This CDR3 reads CASTYGMVLSTDTQYF. Here the CDR3 DNA reads TGTGCCAGCACCTACGGAATGGTTCTTAGCACAGATACGCAGTATTTT.